This T cell receptor beta chain was obtained from a study of human T cells and chemical hapten exposure. This clonotype was seen repeatedly, ten times or more. Its specificity is not known. Time point defined: pre-sensitization, week 0. The sample's treatment: therapeutic diphenylcyclopropenone sensitization with weekly scalp DPC. The germline gives CDR1 SGHTA, CDR2 FQGNSA. There are 13 residues in the CDR3. V dropped 5 bases and J dropped 4 bases, with 11 bases sitting between them. Study outcomes and limitations: With patch test score, the counts of PT1 expanded TCRs showed a positive correlation. TCRs above 1 in 1000 frequency did not change with DPC sensitization.

TCRdb independently ran MiXCR on the RACE reads; one entry per CDR3 protein. Among 250,000 or so distinct CDR3 sequences listed, 7.7% were seen once. This TCR was recovered from a man aged 18 to 35 with alopecia areata. Some clones in this sample may be carry-over from other donors' samples. The genes are TRBV7-2 and TRBJ1-2; D might be TRBD1 (5 bases). The sample consisted of whole blood, taken in connection with sensitization to the hapten diphenylcyclopropenone (DPC). This CDR3 is CASSVQGGYGYTF. Here the CDR3 DNA reads TGTGCCAGCAGCGTTCAGGGAGGCTATGGCTACACCTTC. The whole variable domain, filled in from reference TRBV7-2 and TRBJ1-2, reads GAGVSQSPSNKVTEKGKDVELRCDPISGHTALYWYRQSLGQGLEFLIYFQGNSAPDKSGLPSDRFSAERTGGSVSTLTIQRTQQEDSAVYLCASSVQGGYGYTFGSGTRLTVV.